The entry that follows covers one T cell receptor beta chain sequence. The target antigen is unknown. This sample is drawn from a study of CD8 T cells in ankylosing spondylitis. This CDR3 has 11 amino acids. Trimming took 10 bases from V and 7 from J, leaving 12 bases between them. Germline V gene lookup returns CDR1 MNHEY and CDR2 SVGAGI. TCRdb reprocessed the 5' RACE reads via MiXCR and lists one record per CDR3 protein. The data contain approximately 250,000 distinct CDR3 sequences, 20% to 30% of them singletons. Study observations and caveats: Reportedly, significant enrichment of disease-linked clones occurred in matched ankylosing spondylitis synovial fluid.

J is TRBJ2-3 and V is TRBV6-5; D may be TRBD2 (5 bases). The sequence was obtained from a male donor with ankylosing spondylitis or in good health (not recorded which). Sequenced: blood, either unsorted or a sorted T cell fraction (not recorded which). The CDR3: CATTRVNTQYF. The CDR3 nucleotides are TGTGCCACCACTAGGGTAAATACGCAGTATTTT.